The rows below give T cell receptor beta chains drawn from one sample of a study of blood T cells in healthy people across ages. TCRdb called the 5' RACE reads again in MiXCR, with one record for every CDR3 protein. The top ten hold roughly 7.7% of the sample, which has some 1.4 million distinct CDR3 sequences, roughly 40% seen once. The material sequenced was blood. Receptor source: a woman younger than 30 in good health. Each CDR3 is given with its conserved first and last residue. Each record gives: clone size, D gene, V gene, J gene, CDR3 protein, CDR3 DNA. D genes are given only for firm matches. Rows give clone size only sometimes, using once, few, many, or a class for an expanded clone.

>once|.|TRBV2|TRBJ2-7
CASRWSLSREQYF
TGTGCCAGCAGGTGGAGTCTATCCCGCGAGCAGTACTTC
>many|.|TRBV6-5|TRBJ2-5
CASSSDLQETQYF
TGTGCCAGCAGCTCCGATCTCCAAGAGACCCAGTACTTC
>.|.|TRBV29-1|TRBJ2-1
CSVGGLPMGEQFF
TGCAGCGTTGGGGGACTTCCTATGGGTGAGCAGTTCTTC
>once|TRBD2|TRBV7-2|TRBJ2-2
CASSLAGTSGRTGELFF
TGTGCCAGCAGCTTAGCCGGGACTAGCGGACGAACCGGGGAGCTGTTTTTT
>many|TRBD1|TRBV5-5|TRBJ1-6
CASSFLGTAIYNSPLHF
TGTGCCAGCAGCTTTTTGGGGACAGCCATTTATAATTCACCCCTCCACTTT
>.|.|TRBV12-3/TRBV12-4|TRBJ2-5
CASTRSGVGTRQETQYF
TGTGCCAGCACCCGAAGTGGTGTGGGGACTCGCCAAGAGACCCAGTACTTC
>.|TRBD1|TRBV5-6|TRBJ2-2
CASSWKTGTGELFF
TGTGCCAGCAGCTGGAAGACAGGGACCGGGGAGCTGTTTTTT
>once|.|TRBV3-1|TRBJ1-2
CAGSQGSQGPSYTF
TGTGCCGGCAGCCAAGGGTCGCAGGGCCCCAGCTACACCTTC
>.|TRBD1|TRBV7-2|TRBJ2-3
CASSRRTGLGAYTQYF
TGTGCCAGCAGCCGAAGGACAGGGTTAGGTGCCTATACGCAGTATTTT
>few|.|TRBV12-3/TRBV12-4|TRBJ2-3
CASSDRPSTDTQYF
TGTGCCAGCAGTGACAGGCCCAGCACAGATACGCAGTATTTT